Below are 16 T cell receptor beta chains sequenced from a single sample in a study of blood T cell repertoires in COVID-19. Data came from immunoSEQ multiplex PCR; TCRdb stores just in-frame clones and leaves some out. The sample consists of hundreds of thousands of clones, approximately 86% of them appearing once. Material for sequencing was peripheral blood. The receptors come from a woman at least 80 years old with active or convalescent COVID-19.

This chain connects TRBV28 to TRBJ1-2, with TRBD1 identical over 8 bases. The ends lost 3 bases at V and 3 bases at J; junction bases unmatched: 3. CDR1 is MDHEN and CDR2 is SYDVKM in the germline V gene. CDR3 length: 14 residues. CDR3 in DNA: TGTGCCAGCAGTTTGAGGACAGGGCACTATGGCTACACCTTC. It is translated as CASSLRTGHYGYTF.

DNA of the CDR3: TGTGCCAGCAGCTCTTCCTTGAAGGACAGTTCCTACGAGCAGTACTTC. As protein: CASSSSLKDSSYEQYF. This chain links TRBV7-9 with TRBJ2-7, with a tentative D call TRBD1 (6 bases). Deletions cut 4 bases from V and 1 base from J, with 17 bases between. In germline, CDR1 is SEHNR, CDR2 FQNEAQ (reference sequence). CDR3 size: 16 residues.

The chain has TRBV5-1 and TRBJ2-2, with 10 bases fitting TRBD1. Germline trimming cut 4 bases from V and 7 bases from J; bases unmatched to any gene: 10. The CDR3 has 16 amino acids. Germline V gene sequence: CDR1 SGHRS, CDR2 YFSETQ. The chain's CDR3 is CASSPMTGGLSGELFF. For the CDR3, the DNA is TGCGCCAGCAGCCCCATGACAGGGGGCTTAAGCGGGGAGCTGTTTTTT.

This clone was seen only a few times. The chain combines TRBV30 with TRBJ1-1; D unresolved. The CDR3 contains 13 residues. V lost 0 bases to trimming and J lost 1 base, with 6 bases between them. Germline lookup yields CDR1 GTSNPN and CDR2 SVGIG (reference sequence). The CDR3 is CAWSVQENTEAFF. The CDR3, as DNA: TGTGCCTGGAGTGTGCAGGAGAACACTGAAGCTTTCTTT.

This chain links TRBV5-5 with TRBJ1-2; D not certain. Trimming removed 1 base at V and 3 bases at J, with 7 bases between. CDR3 size: 13 residues. Germline V CDR1 and CDR2: SGHKS, YYEKEE (reference sequence). The DNA of the CDR3 is TGTGCCAGCAGCTTGAGCGCCTACTATGGCTACACCTTC. Protein sequence: CASSLSAYYGYTF.

This chain links TRBV9 with TRBJ2-2; the D is unclear. The CDR3 contains 15 residues. Germline V gene data show CDR1 as SGDLS and CDR2 as YYNGEE. V was shortened by 1 base and J by 4 bases, with 11 bases between the two germline ends. CDR3 region: CASSVFSLGTGELFF. The CDR3 nucleotides are TGTGCCAGCAGCGTATTTTCCCTCGGCACCGGGGAGCTGTTTTTT.

V is TRBV7-2 and J is TRBJ1-5; D remains ambiguous. Deletions cut 5 bases from V and 0 bases from J, with 5 bases between. The CDR3 runs 13 residues. CDR1 and CDR2 (germline): SGHTA, FQGNSA. The DNA for the CDR3 is TGTGCCAGCAGCCCGGTTAGCAATCAGCCCCAGCATTTT. This sequence encodes CASSPVSNQPQHF.

The chain has TRBV10-3 and TRBJ1-1, with TRBD1 as a possible D gene (5 bases). The CDR3 covers 15 residues. Germline lookup yields CDR1 ENHRY and CDR2 SYGVKD. The germline V and J ends were trimmed by 4 bases and 3 bases, with 15 bases remaining between them. Written as DNA, the CDR3 is TGTGCCATCAGTGGGCATCAGGGTAGGGACACTGAAGCTTTCTTT. Amino acid sequence: CAISGHQGRDTEAFF.

The chain couples TRBV5-1 to TRBJ2-5; TRBD1 matches 8 bases. V lost 4 bases to trimming and J lost 3 bases; unmatched junction nucleotides: 8. Germline-derived CDR1 and CDR2 are SGHRS and YFSETQ. This CDR3 has 15 residues. In nucleotides, the CDR3 is TGCGCCAGCAGCCCGACAGGGGCAGGGGAAGAGACCCAGTACTTC. It yields the protein CASSPTGAGEETQYF.

J is TRBJ1-4 and V is TRBV18; the D is unclear. The CDR3 is 15 amino acids. Trimming shortened V by 5 bases and J by 3 bases, and 13 bases separated the two germline ends. The germline gives CDR1 KGHSH, CDR2 LQKENI. DNA of the CDR3: TGTGCCAGCTCAGCTCCCGGAGGTTCTAATGAAAAACTGTTTTTT. Translating gives CASSAPGGSNEKLFF.

The V and J genes are TRBV18 and TRBJ2-2; 8 bases agree with TRBD2. V gave up 3 bases and J gave up 6 bases; unmatched junction bases: 9. CDR3 size: 16 residues. The germline CDR1 and CDR2 sequences are KGHSH and LQKENI. The CDR3 DNA sequence: TGTGCCAGCTCACCTCTCCTTAGCGGGGCCTCCGGGGAGCTGTTTTTT. It codes for CASSPLLSGASGELFF.

This clone was counted once. V gene TRBV6-1 combines with J gene TRBJ2-5; TRBD2 aligns across 8 bases. CDR1 and CDR2 from the germline V gene are MNHNS and SASEGT. This CDR3 spans 16 amino acids. Losses at the gene ends were 3 bases for V and 1 base for J; bases not matched to a gene: 7. The CDR3 loop is CASSDSGRRIQETQYF. CDR3 nucleotide sequence: TGTGCCAGCAGTGACAGCGGGAGACGAATCCAAGAGACCCAGTACTTC.

The rearrangement links TRBV19 to TRBJ1-5, with 8 bases aligning to TRBD1. From germline, CDR1 is LNHDA and CDR2 SQIVND (reference sequence). The CDR3 runs 15 residues. The V gene end was trimmed by 7 bases and the J gene end by 4 bases; junction bases not matched to a gene: 9. The CDR3 DNA reads TGTGCCAGTACAGAAGGACAGGGAAGAAATCAGCCCCAGCATTTT. Translating it yields CASTEGQGRNQPQHF.

The V and J genes are TRBV27 and TRBJ2-1, with 7 bases matching TRBD1. V lost 5 bases to trimming and J lost 3 bases; unmatched junction nucleotides: 7. The germline CDR1 and CDR2 sequences are MNHEY and SMNVEV (reference sequence). The CDR3 extends over 15 amino acids. CDR3 bases: TGTGCCAGCAGTCCCACCGGGACAGTCTACAATGAGCAGTTCTTC. The encoded protein is CASSPTGTVYNEQFF.

There are a few counts of this clone. The V call is TRBV12-3 or TRBV12-4, the J call TRBJ1-5; D gene uncertain. This CDR3 has 13 amino acids. Deletions cut 3 bases from V and 7 bases from J, with 10 bases between. CDR3 in DNA: TGTGCCAGCAGTTTTATGGGCCTCCAGCCCCAGCATTTT. It encodes CASSFMGLQPQHF.

The rearrangement links TRBV6-6 to TRBJ2-7; D is possibly TRBD1 (6 bases). The V gene lost 6 bases and the J gene lost 0 bases, with 12 bases spanning the gap. The CDR3 has 14 amino acids. The germline CDR1 and CDR2 sequences are MNHNY and SVGAGI (reference sequence). The CDR3 nucleotides are TGTGCCAGCAGGGCGACAGGAAACTCCTACGAGCAGTACTTC. This translates into CASRATGNSYEQYF.